What follows is one TCR beta chain and its context. Antigen unknown. At one end, the junction sequence differs from germline, possibly due to a read error. This CDR3 is 13 amino acids long. CDR1 SGHRS and CDR2 YFSETQ come from the germline V gene. In the library, individual cDNA molecules carried attached unique molecular identifiers. Using its own MiXCR run on the 5' RACE reads, TCRdb lists one record per CDR3 protein. The sample gives some 66,000 distinct CDR3 sequences, around 9% of which show up once; 3% to 3.5% is in the top ten. This sample was taken from a study of early T cells in non-severe SARS-CoV-2 infection. Across the study: Sequencing was performed on bulk RNA from unsorted whole blood, leaving chains unpaired.

Study findings and constraints: VDJdb-based annotation leaned toward anti-spike CD8 responses and missed private and CD4 specificities.

The clonotype comes from an adult who was a healthcare worker with PCR-confirmed SARS-CoV-2 infection or an uninfected control (not recorded which). Sequenced: whole blood. The V call is TRBV5-1, the J call TRBJ2-1; D unclear. The CDR3 bases are TGCGCCAACAGCTACCGCCCGAGCTATGAGCAGTTCTTC. This codes for CANSYRPSYEQFF.